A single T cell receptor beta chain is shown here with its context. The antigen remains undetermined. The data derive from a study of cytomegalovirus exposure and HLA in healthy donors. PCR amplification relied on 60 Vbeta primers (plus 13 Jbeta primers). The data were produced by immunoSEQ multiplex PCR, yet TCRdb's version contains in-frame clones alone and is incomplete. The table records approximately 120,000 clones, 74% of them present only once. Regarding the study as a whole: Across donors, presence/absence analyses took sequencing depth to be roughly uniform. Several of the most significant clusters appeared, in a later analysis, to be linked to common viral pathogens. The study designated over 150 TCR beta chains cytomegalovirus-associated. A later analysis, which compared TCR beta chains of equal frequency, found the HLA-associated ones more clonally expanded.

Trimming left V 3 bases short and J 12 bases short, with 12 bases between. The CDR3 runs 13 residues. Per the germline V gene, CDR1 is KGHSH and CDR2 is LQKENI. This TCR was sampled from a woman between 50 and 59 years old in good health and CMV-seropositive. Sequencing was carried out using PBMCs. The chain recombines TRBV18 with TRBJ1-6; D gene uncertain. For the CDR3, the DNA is TGTGCCAGCTCACCTGACTCCCGAGGACCCCTCCACTTT. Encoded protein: CASSPDSRGPLHF.